The sequence of this TCR beta chain was determined in a study of blood T cells in healthy people across ages (dated by TCRdb to 2015 to 2017). For the study in its entirety: In model experiments, template switching captured about one uniquely barcoded TCR beta cDNA molecule for every two T cells. Age-related changes in TCR beta repertoire diversity were measured in the study by deep sequencing normalized with unique cDNA molecular identifiers. Four age groups were formed from the donors: young (average 16 years), middle-aged (more than 35), aged (approximately 60) and long-lived (more than 75). To avoid experimental bias, donors of different ages were spread randomly across the sequencing lanes. For two donors (one aged 18 to 30 and one aged 80 or older), the study analyzed two additional independent replicas of 1 million unique cDNA reads from the same blood draw.

Concerning this clonotype: Its antigen is not yet known. No much larger clone exists at a distance of one base, and base qualities are not known.

The method was 5' RACE. Sequencing was carried out with an Illumina HiSeq 2500. A second PCR of roughly 7 to 12 cycles was performed with a sample-barcoded 5' primer and a J-beta primer mix. Each TCR beta cDNA molecule received a unique molecular identifier from a template-switch 5' adaptor carrying 12 random nucleotides. Each sample yielded at least 2.5 million CDR3-containing paired-end reads. First-strand cDNA was synthesized from all RNA with the Mint cDNA synthesis kit, primed by a TRBC-specific oligonucleotide. Following uracil-DNA glycosylase treatment, a first 18-cycle PCR with universal primers M1SS and BC2_uni_R was performed on all cDNA. In the authors' own workflow: Each sample was normalized by randomly selecting 1 million high-quality reads, each carrying a distinct molecular identifier. Instead of being binned into consensus sequences, reads with shared molecular identifiers were discarded. MiTCR, with a Q25 quality threshold and the strictest error-elimination algorithm, was used for CDR3 identification, clonotype clustering and error correction. A nonparametric unseen species model with Euler transformation was used to estimate lower-bound total TCR beta diversity. TCRdb applied fastp at Q25 and MiXCR to the public reads, then kept only in-frame beta chains. Every distinct CDR3 protein forms one entry, paired with its most common genes and DNA. What appears here as the V and J calls and clone size reflects TCRdb's work, not the paper's. This sample lists about 400,000 distinct CDR3 sequences; over 45% were detected once. In total, the top ten clones hold 50% to 65% of the sample.

Systemically healthy Caucasian individuals from Russia, some 38 in total and aged roughly 6 to 100 years, were included as donors. Each donor gave roughly 9 milliliters of peripheral blood, drawn into EDTA-treated Vacutainer tubes. PBMCs were isolated by Ficoll-Paque density-gradient centrifugation, with at least 7 million obtained per sample. Total RNA was extracted from PBMCs with Trizol reagent, with at least 6 micrograms obtained per sample. For every donor, flow cytometry on a PBMC aliquot measured the percentage of naive CD45RAhigh/CD27high T cells. Its CDR3 holds 13 amino acids, cysteine through phenylalanine. The DNA shown is the 39-base CDR3, in frame from base 1. CDR1 and CDR2 were assigned from the germline V gene as SNHLY and FYNNEI. Trimming removed 7 bases from V and 8 bases from J; the gene matches leave 10 bases unexplained. Results the study describes overall, beyond this receptor: Compared with the aged group, the long-lived group had more naive CD4+ T cells, fewer expanded clones and increased TCR diversity, a pattern suggesting age selection. Total diversity estimates from one million sequenced T cells were considered lower bounds and underestimates. Because the CMV infection status of the donors was unknown, age-related changes in expanded clonotypes may potentially have been confounded. There was a strong correlation between observed TCR beta diversity and the percentage of naive T cells measured by flow cytometry. As age increased, observed TCR beta diversity per million T cells dropped in a roughly linear way, and a significant reduction was already evident by age 40. Because profiling used bulk unsorted PBMCs, naive and antigen-experienced compartments could not be compared conclusively.

The receptor's source is a man between 60 and 75 years old in good health. The sequence is built from TRBV2 and TRBJ1-2; the central 7 bases match TRBD1. Source material: blood. The bases are TGTGCCAGCATACGGGACAGTTTAGGAGGCTACACCTTC. This is translated as CASIRDSLGGYTF. Beyond the CDR3, the reference TRBV2 and TRBJ1-2 genes provide the residues; the full variable domain reads: EPEVTQTPSHQVTQMGQEVILRCVPISNHLYFYWYRQILGQKVEFLVSFYNNEISEKSEIFDDQFSVERPDGSNFTLKIRSTKLEDSAMYFCASIRDSLGGYTFGSGTRLTVV.